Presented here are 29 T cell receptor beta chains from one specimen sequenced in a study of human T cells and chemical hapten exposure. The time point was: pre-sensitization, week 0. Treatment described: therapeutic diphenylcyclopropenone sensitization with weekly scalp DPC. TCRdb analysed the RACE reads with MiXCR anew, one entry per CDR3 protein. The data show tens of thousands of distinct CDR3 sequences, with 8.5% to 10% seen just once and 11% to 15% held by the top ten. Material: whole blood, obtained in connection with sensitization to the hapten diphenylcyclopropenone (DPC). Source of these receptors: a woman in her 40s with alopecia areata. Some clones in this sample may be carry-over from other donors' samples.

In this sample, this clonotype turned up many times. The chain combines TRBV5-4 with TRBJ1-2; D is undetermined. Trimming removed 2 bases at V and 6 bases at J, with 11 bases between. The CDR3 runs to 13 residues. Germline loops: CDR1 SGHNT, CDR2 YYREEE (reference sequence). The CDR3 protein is CASSFIAPDGYTF. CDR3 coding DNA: TGTGCCAGCAGCTTTATTGCTCCGGATGGCTACACCTTC.

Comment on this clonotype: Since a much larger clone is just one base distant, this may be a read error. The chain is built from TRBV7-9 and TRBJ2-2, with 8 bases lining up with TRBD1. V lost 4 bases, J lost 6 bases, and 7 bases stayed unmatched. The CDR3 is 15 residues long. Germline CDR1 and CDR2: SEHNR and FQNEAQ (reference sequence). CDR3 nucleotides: TGTGCCAGCAGCTCGACCCAACAGGGGGCCGGGGAGCTGTTTTTT. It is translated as CASSSTQQGAGELFF.

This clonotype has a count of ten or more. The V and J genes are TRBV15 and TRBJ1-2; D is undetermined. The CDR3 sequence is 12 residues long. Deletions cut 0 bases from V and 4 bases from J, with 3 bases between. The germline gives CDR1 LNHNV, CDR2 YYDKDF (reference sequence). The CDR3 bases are TGTGCCACCAGCAGAGAAAGCTATGGCTACACCTTC. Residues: CATSRESYGYTF.

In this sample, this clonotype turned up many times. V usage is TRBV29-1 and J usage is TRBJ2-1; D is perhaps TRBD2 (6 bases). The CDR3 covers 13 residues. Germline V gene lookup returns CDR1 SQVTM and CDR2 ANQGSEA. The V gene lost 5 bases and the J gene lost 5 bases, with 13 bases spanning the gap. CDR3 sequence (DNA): TGCAGCGTTTATCGGGGACTCGACAATGAGCAGTTCTTC. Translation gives CSVYRGLDNEQFF.

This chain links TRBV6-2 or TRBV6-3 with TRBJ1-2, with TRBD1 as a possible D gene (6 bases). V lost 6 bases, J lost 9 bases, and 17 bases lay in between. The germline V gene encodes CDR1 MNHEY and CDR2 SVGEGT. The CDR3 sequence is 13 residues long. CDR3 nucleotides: TGTGCCAGCAGCCGGACAGAAAGCCGGAGCTACACCTTC. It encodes CASSRTESRSYTF.

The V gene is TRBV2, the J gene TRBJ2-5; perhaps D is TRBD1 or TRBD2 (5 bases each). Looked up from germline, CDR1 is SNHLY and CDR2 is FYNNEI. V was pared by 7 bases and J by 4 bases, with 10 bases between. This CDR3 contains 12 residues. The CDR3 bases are TGTGCCAGCAACGGGGCTGGAGAGACCCAGTACTTC. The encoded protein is CASNGAGETQYF.

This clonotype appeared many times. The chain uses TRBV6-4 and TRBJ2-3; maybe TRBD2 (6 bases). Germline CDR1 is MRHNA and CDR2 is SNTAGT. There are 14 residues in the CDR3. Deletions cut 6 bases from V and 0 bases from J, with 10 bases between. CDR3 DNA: TGTGCCAGCAGCGGTAGCGGCAGCACAGATACGCAGTATTTT. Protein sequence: CASSGSGSTDTQYF.

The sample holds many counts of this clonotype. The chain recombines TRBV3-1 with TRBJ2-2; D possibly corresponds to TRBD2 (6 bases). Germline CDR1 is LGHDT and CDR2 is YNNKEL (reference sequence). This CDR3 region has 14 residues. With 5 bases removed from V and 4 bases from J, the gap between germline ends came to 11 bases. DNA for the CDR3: TGTGCCAGCAGCGGGCGGGGAGGCACCGGGGAGCTGTTTTTT. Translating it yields CASSGRGGTGELFF. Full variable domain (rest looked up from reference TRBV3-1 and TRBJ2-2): DTAVSQTPKYLVTQMGNDKSIKCEQNLGHDTMYWYKQDSKKFLKIMFSYNNKELIINETVPNRFSPKSPDKAHLNLHINSLELGDSAVYFCASSGRGGTGELFFGEGSRLTVL.

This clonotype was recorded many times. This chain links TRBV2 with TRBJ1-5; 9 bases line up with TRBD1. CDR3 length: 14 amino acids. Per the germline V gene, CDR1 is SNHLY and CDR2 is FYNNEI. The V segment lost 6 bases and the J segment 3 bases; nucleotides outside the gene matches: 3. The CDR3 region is CASRRDRVNQPQHF. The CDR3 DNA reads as TGTGCCAGCAGGAGGGACAGGGTCAATCAGCCCCAGCATTTT.

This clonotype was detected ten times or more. The CDR3 DNA follows: TGTGCCAGCAGGACAGGGGGCACTGGAAACACCATATATTTT. It translates to CASRTGGTGNTIYF. The chain has TRBV7-9 and TRBJ1-3; 10 nucleotides agree with TRBD1. V dropped 6 bases and J dropped 2; count of bases not matched to a gene: 1. Germline V gene data show CDR1 as SEHNR and CDR2 as FQNEAQ (reference sequence). The CDR3 has 14 amino acids.

The CDR3 sequence is CASSLVLAGSTDTQYF. DNA for the CDR3: TGTGCCAGCAGCTTAGTACTAGCGGGTTCCACAGATACGCAGTATTTT. The chain joins TRBV7-2 to TRBJ2-3; 9 nucleotides agree with TRBD2. CDR3 size: 16 residues. V lost 1 base and J lost 2; bases outside the gene matches: 4. CDR1 and CDR2 (germline): SGHTA, FQGNSA.

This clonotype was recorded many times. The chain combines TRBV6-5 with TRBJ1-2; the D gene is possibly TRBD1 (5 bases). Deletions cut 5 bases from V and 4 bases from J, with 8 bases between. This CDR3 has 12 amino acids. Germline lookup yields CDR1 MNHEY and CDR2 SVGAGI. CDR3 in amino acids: CASSTQGYGYTF. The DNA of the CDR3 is TGTGCCAGCAGTACTCAGGGCTATGGCTACACCTTC.

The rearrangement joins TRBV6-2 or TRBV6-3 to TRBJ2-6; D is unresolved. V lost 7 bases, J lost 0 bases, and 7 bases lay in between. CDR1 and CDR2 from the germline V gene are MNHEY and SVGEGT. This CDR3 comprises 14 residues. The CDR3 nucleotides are TGTGCCAGCACCCGACACTCTGGGGCCAACGTCCTGACTTTC. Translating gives CASTRHSGANVLTF.

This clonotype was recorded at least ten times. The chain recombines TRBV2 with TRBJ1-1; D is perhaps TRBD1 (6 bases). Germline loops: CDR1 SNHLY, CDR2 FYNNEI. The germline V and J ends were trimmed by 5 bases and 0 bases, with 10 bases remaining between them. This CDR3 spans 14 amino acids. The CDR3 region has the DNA TGTGCCAGCAGTCCAACAGGGCTGAACACTGAAGCTTTCTTT. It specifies CASSPTGLNTEAFF.

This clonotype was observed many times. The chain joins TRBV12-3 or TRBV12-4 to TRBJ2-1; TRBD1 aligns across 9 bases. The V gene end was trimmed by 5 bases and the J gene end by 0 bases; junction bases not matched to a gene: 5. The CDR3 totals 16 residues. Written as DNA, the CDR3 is TGTGCCAGCAGTGTTTTGGGACAGGGCTCCTACAATGAGCAGTTCTTC. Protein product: CASSVLGQGSYNEQFF.

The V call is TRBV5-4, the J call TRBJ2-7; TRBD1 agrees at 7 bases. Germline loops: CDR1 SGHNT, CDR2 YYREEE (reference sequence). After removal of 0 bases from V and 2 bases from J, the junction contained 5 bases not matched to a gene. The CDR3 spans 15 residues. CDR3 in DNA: TGTGCCAGCAGCTTGGCGACAGGGATAACCTACGAGCAGTACTTC. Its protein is CASSLATGITYEQYF.

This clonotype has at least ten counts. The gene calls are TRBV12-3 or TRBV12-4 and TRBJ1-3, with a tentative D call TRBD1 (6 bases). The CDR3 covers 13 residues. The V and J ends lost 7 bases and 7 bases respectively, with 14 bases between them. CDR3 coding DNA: TGTGCCAGCACCGGGGGGCAGGGGAACACCATATATTTT. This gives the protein CASTGGQGNTIYF.

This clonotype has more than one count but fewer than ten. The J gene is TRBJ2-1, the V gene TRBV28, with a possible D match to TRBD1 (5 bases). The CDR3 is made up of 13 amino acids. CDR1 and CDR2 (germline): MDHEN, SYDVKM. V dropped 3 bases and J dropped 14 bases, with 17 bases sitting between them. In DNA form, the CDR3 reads TGTGCCAGCAGTTTTCATCAGGGCCCGAAGGAGTTCTTC. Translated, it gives CASSFHQGPKEFF.

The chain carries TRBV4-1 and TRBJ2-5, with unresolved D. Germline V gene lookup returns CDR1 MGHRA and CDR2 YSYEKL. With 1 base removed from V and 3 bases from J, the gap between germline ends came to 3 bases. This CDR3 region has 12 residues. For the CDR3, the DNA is TGCGCCAGCAGCCAAGGGAAAGAGACCCAGTACTTC. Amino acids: CASSQGKETQYF.

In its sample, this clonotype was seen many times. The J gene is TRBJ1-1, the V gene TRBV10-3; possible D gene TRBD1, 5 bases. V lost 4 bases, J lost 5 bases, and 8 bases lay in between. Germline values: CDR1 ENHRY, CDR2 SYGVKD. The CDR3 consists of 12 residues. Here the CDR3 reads CAISVGGTEAFF. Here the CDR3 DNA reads TGTGCCATCAGTGTCGGGGGGACTGAAGCTTTCTTT.

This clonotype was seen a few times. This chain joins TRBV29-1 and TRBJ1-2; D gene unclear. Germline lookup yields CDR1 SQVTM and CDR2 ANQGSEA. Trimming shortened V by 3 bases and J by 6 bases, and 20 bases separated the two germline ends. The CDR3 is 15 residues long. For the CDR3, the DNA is TGCAGCGTTGACCATTTGGAGAGGTGGTTCGATGGCTACACCTTC. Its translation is CSVDHLERWFDGYTF.

This CDR3 is CASRSTGELFF. The CDR3 region has the DNA TGTGCCAGCAGGTCCACCGGGGAGCTGTTTTTT. This rearrangement joins TRBV28 to TRBJ2-2; D is undetermined. This CDR3 spans 11 amino acids. Germline CDR1 is MDHEN and CDR2 is SYDVKM. Trimming stripped 6 bases from V and 4 bases from J, with 3 bases between.

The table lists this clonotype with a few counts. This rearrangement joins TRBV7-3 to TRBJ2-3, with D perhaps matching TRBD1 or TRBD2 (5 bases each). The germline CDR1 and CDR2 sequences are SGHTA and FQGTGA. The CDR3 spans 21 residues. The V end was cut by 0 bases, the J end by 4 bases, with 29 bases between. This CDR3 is CASSLTGPLYGPTTGPDTQYF. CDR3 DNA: TGTGCCAGCAGCTTAACCGGGCCCCTCTACGGACCGACTACGGGGCCAGATACGCAGTATTTT.

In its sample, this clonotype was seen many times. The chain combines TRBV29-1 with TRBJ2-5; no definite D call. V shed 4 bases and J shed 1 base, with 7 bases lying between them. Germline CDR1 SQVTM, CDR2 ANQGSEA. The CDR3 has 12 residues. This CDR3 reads CSVVLFQETQYF. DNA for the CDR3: TGCAGCGTTGTACTCTTCCAAGAGACCCAGTACTTC. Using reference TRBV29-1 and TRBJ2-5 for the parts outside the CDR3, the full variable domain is SAVISQKPSRDICQRGTSLTIQCQVDSQVTMMFWYRQQPGQSLTLIATANQGSEATYESGFVIDKFPISRPNLTFSTLTVSNMSPEDSSIYLCSVVLFQETQYFGPGTRLLVL.

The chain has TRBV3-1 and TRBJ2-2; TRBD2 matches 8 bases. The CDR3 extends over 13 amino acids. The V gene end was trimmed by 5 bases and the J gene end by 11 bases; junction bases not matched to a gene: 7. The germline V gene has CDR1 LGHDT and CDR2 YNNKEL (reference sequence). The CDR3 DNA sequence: TGTGCCAGCAGCTTTCCGGGACTAGGCGAGCTGTTTTTT. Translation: CASSFPGLGELFF.

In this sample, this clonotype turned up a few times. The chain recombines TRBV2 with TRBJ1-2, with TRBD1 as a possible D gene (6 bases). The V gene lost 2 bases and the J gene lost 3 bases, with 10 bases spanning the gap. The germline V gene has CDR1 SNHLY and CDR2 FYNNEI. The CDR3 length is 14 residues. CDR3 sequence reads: CASSERGMDYGYTF. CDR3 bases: TGTGCCAGCAGTGAAAGGGGGATGGACTATGGCTACACCTTC. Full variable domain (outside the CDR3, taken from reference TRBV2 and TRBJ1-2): EPEVTQTPSHQVTQMGQEVILRCVPISNHLYFYWYRQILGQKVEFLVSFYNNEISEKSEIFDDQFSVERPDGSNFTLKIRSTKLEDSAMYFCASSERGMDYGYTFGSGTRLTVV.

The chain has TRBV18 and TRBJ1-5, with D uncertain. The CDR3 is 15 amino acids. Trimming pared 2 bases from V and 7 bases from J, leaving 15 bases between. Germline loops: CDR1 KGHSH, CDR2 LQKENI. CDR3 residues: CASSPKSGLGQPQHF. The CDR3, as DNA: TGTGCCAGCTCACCAAAGTCCGGGTTAGGGCAGCCCCAGCATTTT.

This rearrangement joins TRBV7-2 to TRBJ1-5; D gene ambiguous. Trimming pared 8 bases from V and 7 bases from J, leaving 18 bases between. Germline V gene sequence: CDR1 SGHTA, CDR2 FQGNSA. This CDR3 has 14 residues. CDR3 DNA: TGTGCCAGCTCCGCCTGGGGAGGGAACCAGCCCCAGCATTTT. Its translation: CASSAWGGNQPQHF.

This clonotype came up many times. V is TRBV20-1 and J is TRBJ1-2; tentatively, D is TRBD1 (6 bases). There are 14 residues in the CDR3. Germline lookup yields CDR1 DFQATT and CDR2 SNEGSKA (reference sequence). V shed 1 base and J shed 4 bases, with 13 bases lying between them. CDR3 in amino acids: CSARVGQGLYGYTF. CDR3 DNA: TGCAGTGCTAGAGTGGGCCAGGGGCTCTATGGCTACACCTTC.